This T cell receptor beta chain was identified in a study of STAT5B mutations in CD4+ large granular lymphocyte leukemia. Study results and limitations: Less than 30% of private leukemic clonotypes occurred rarely in other patients' non-leukemic repertoires. 8/27 top patient clones versus 2/35 control clones were TRBV06-family. Without putative leukemic clones, patient CD4-sorted repertoires remained more clonal than healthy CD4+ repertoires. The CD4+ versus CD8+ T-LGLL clonality difference may reflect limited sample size.

TCRdb's copy holds only in-frame clones and misses some; the assay was immunoSEQ multiplex PCR. This sample has tens of thousands of clones, with 70% to 80% found just once. There are 12 residues in the CDR3. Germline lookup yields CDR1 MGHDK and CDR2 SYGVNS. The V end lost 5 bases, the J end lost 5 bases, and 4 bases lay between the germline ends. A single count supports this clone. Its antigen is undetermined. The TCR comes from a human donor in good health. The chain employs TRBV25-1 and TRBJ1-6; D gene unclear. Sample: CD4+ T cells from blood buffy coats. The CDR3 protein is CASSLDNSPLHF. The CDR3 DNA is TGTGCCAGCAGTCTCGATAATTCACCCCTCCACTTT. Complete variable domain (other parts from reference TRBV25-1 and TRBJ1-6): EADIYQTPRYLVIGTGKKITLECSQTMGHDKMYWYQQDPGMELHLIHYSYGVNSTEKGDLSSESTVSRIRTEHFPLTLESARPSHTSQYLCASSLDNSPLHFGNGTRLTVT.